This T cell receptor beta chain was identified during a study of blood T cells in healthy people across ages. Primers used in a second PCR of about 7 to 12 cycles were a sample-barcoded 5' primer and a J-beta primer mix. TCRdb processed the 5' RACE reads anew with MiXCR; each CDR3 protein has one entry. Found here are roughly 680,000 distinct CDR3 sequences, more than 40% of them singletons; the top ten hold roughly 31%. Between the trimmed V and J ends, which lost 4 bases and 2 bases, there was a span of 16 bases. The CDR3 length is 16 residues. Per germline, CDR1 SNHLY and CDR2 FYNNEI. The chain recombines TRBV2 with TRBJ2-3; tentative D call: TRBD1 (5 bases). The clonotype comes from a woman aged 60-75 years in good health. Material for sequencing was blood. The CDR3 spells CASSVEQGDNTDTQYF. The CDR3 nucleotides are TGTGCCAGCAGTGTGGAGCAGGGCGATAACACAGATACGCAGTATTTT.